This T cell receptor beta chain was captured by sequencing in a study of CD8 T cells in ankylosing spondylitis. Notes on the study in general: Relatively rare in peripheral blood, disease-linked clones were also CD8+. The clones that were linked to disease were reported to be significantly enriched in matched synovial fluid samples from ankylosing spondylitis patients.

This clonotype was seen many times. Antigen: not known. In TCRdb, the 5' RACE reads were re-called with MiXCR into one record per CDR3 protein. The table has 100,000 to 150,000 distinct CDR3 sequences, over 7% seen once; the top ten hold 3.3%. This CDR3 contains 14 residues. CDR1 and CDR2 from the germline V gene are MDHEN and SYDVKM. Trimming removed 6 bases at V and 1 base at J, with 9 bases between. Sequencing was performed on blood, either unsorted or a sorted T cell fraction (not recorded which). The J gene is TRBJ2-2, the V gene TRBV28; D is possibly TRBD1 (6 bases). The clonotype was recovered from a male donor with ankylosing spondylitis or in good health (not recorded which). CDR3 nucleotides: TGTGCCAGCAGGAGACAGGTGAACACCGGGGAGCTGTTTTTT. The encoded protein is CASRRQVNTGELFF.